The sequence of this T cell receptor beta chain was determined in a study of blood T cell repertoires in COVID-19. The V gene end was trimmed by 7 bases and the J gene end by 4 bases; junction bases not matched to a gene: 6. CDR3 length equals 14 residues. Germline loops: CDR1 MNHNY, CDR2 SVGAGI (reference sequence). Measured with immunoSEQ multiplex PCR; TCRdb has only the in-frame clones, and not every one. The table records 200,000 to 250,000 clones, 75% to 90% of them present only once. Source material: peripheral blood. The V gene is TRBV6-6, the J gene TRBJ1-4; 7 bases map to TRBD1. The receptor's source is a woman younger than 45 who had recovered from COVID-19. CDR3 residues: CASIKDRVNEKLFF. The CDR3 DNA is TGTGCCAGCATTAAAGACAGGGTTAATGAAAAACTGTTTTTT.